The clone carrying this TCR beta chain occurred many times. This specimen belongs to a study of identical twins. From the 5' RACE reads, TCRdb called clonotypes with MiXCR, one entry per CDR3 protein. The table has 700,000 or so distinct CDR3 sequences, around 21% seen once. Between the trimmed V and J ends, which lost 5 bases and 4 bases, there was a span of 12 bases. The CDR3 extends over 14 amino acids. Per the germline V gene, CDR1 is SQVTM and CDR2 is ANQGSEA. These data were also reused for a study on T cells expressing NK-cell markers.

This sequence was found in a woman under 30 in good health. Sequencing was performed on PBMCs. V is TRBV29-1 and J is TRBJ2-6; D is perhaps TRBD1 or TRBD2 (6 bases each). This CDR3 reads CSVRGGSGANVLTF. In DNA form, the CDR3 reads TGCAGCGTTCGAGGGGGGTCAGGGGCCAACGTCCTGACTTTC.